Below, 29 T cell receptor beta chains from the same sample are listed, as sequenced in a study of CD8 T cells in Susac syndrome. Random-hexamer reverse transcription was applied to roughly 0.5 to 1 ug RNA. TCRdb recomputed calls from the immunoSEQ multiplex PCR reads with MiXCR, one row per CDR3 protein. The data hold 150,000 to 200,000 distinct CDR3 sequences, with 90% to 95% observed a single time. The material sequenced was CD4+ T cells from PBMCs. These receptors originate from a human donor with multiple sclerosis.

This clonotype showed up just once. The J gene is TRBJ2-7, the V gene TRBV7-9; D ambiguous. The germline V gene has CDR1 SEHNR and CDR2 FQNEAQ (reference sequence). This CDR3 is 19 amino acids long. V lost 2 bases, J lost 1 base, and 24 bases lay in between. Here the CDR3 DNA reads TGTGCCAGCAGCTTACTCGGTTTAATGGGGAAACTCGATTCCTACGAGCAGTACTTC. Protein product: CASSLLGLMGKLDSYEQYF.

The chain joins TRBV20-1 to TRBJ2-3; TRBD2 matches at 10 bases. Germline CDR1 reads DFQATT; CDR2 reads SNEGSKA (reference sequence). This CDR3 spans 13 amino acids. The V and J ends lost 6 bases and 6 bases, in that order; junction bases with no gene match: 6. The CDR3 region has the DNA TGCAGTGCGAGAAGAGCGGGAGGGGATACGCAGTATTTT. As protein: CSARRAGGDTQYF.

The chain carries TRBV7-2 and TRBJ2-7; TRBD2 matches at 11 bases. The CDR3 spans 15 residues. Germline CDR1 SGHTA, CDR2 FQGNSA. V was pared by 7 bases and J by 3 bases, with 8 bases of the junction left unmatched. The CDR3 sequence: CASTPRGTSGYEQYF. The CDR3, as DNA: TGTGCCAGCACCCCGAGGGGGACTAGCGGCTACGAGCAGTACTTC.

The chain has TRBV30 and TRBJ1-5; weak D call: TRBD1 (5 bases). The CDR3 length is 13 residues. The ends were cut back, 3 bases at V and 7 bases at J, with 13 bases in the middle. Germline CDR1 GTSNPN, CDR2 SVGIG (reference sequence). The chain's CDR3 is CAWSAAGAQPQHF. CDR3 DNA sequence: TGTGCCTGGAGCGCGGCCGGGGCGCAGCCCCAGCATTTT.

V gene TRBV7-2 combines with J gene TRBJ1-2, with 12 bases fitting TRBD1. Unmatched junction bases numbered 13, after V lost 1 base and J lost 4 bases. Looked up from germline, CDR1 is SGHTA and CDR2 is FQGNSA. The CDR3 runs 19 residues. The CDR3 loop reads CASSLVAGGQGASGYGYTF. The CDR3 bases are TGTGCCAGCAGCTTAGTAGCCGGGGGACAGGGGGCTTCGGGCTATGGCTACACCTTC.

DNA of the CDR3: TGTGCCAGCAGCGTAGAGGGGGCCGCGAACACCGGGGAGCTGTTTTTT. Translation gives CASSVEGAANTGELFF. The V call is TRBV9, the J call TRBJ2-2, with 7 bases that match TRBD1. Germline CDR1 reads SGDLS; CDR2 reads YYNGEE. The CDR3 has 16 residues. With 0 bases clipped from V and 0 bases from J, the junction kept 2 bases outside the gene matches.

The V call is TRBV2, the J call TRBJ1-1; the D gene is possibly TRBD1 (5 bases). Germline V gene lookup returns CDR1 SNHLY and CDR2 FYNNEI. This CDR3 comprises 14 residues. V was trimmed by 1 base and J by 11 bases, leaving 17 bases between them. CDR3 in amino acids: CASSEGVQGRGAFF. CDR3 sequence (DNA): TGTGCCAGCAGTGAAGGCGTCCAGGGTCGGGGCGCTTTCTTT.

The genes are TRBV10-3 and TRBJ1-6; TRBD1 aligns across 7 bases. The CDR3 runs to 13 residues. The junction had 4 bases not matched to a gene; V was cut back by 7 bases and J by 7 bases. Germline-derived CDR1 and CDR2 are ENHRY and SYGVKD. Here the CDR3 DNA reads TGTGCCATCAACCCGGGACAGAATTCACCCCTCCACTTT. It translates to CAINPGQNSPLHF.

The chain employs TRBV5-4 and TRBJ2-7; 8 bases agree with TRBD2. The length of the CDR3 is 15 residues. Germline V CDR1 and CDR2: SGHNT, YYREEE (reference sequence). The V segment lost 4 bases and the J segment 2 bases; nucleotides outside the gene matches: 8. CDR3 sequence: CASSPGVAGTYEQYF. DNA of the CDR3: TGTGCCAGCAGCCCGGGGGTAGCGGGGACCTACGAGCAGTACTTC.

The rearrangement links TRBV20-1 to TRBJ2-1; 7 nucleotides match TRBD2. V was pared by 6 bases and J by 0 bases, with 5 bases of the junction left unmatched. Looked up from germline, CDR1 is DFQATT and CDR2 is SNEGSKA (reference sequence). CDR3 length: 14 residues. In DNA, the CDR3 is TGCAGTGCACTAGCGATGAGCTCCTACAATGAGCAGTTCTTC. It translates to CSALAMSSYNEQFF.

This rearrangement joins TRBV28 to TRBJ1-2; D unresolved. CDR3 length: 13 amino acids. Trimming removed 2 bases at V and 8 bases at J, with 12 bases between. Germline values: CDR1 MDHEN, CDR2 SYDVKM. The CDR3 is CASSLPDRAGYTF. Written as DNA, the CDR3 is TGTGCCAGCAGTTTACCAGATCGGGCAGGCTACACCTTC.

The rearrangement links TRBV12-3 or TRBV12-4 to TRBJ2-2; D is ambiguous. CDR3 length: 14 amino acids. V lost 5 bases to trimming and J lost 6 bases, with 13 bases between them. The CDR3 coding sequence is TGTGCCAGCAGTCGCGCCCTGGGATCCGGGGAGCTGTTTTTT. Translating gives CASSRALGSGELFF.

This chain connects TRBV28 to TRBJ2-3; TRBD1 aligns across 8 bases. The CDR3 has 16 amino acids. Germline V lookup: CDR1 MDHEN, CDR2 SYDVKM. V lost 3 bases and J lost 1; bases outside the gene matches: 6. CDR3 in DNA: TGTGCCAGCAGTTTCGCAGGGGGCGGCGGCACAGATACGCAGTATTTT. Protein sequence: CASSFAGGGGTDTQYF.

The rearrangement joins TRBV10-3 to TRBJ2-3; TRBD2 matches 11 bases. This CDR3 has 12 amino acids. V gave up 4 bases and J gave up 10 bases; unmatched junction bases: 1. The V gene's germline CDR1 is ENHRY and CDR2 SYGVKD. The CDR3 bases are TGTGCCATCAGTGCGACTAGCGGGGCGCAGTATTTT. Translated, it gives CAISATSGAQYF.

This clonotype was picked up one time. The rearrangement links TRBV7-9 to TRBJ1-2; TRBD1 matches 7 bases. The CDR3 loop spans 12 amino acids. Germline V gene sequence: CDR1 SEHNR, CDR2 FQNEAQ (reference sequence). With V trimmed by 4 bases and J by 6 bases, 2 bases remained unmatched. Here the CDR3 reads CASSSTGDGYTF. In DNA, the CDR3 is TGTGCCAGCAGCTCAACAGGGGATGGCTACACCTTC.

The chain employs TRBV15 and TRBJ2-7; D unclear. Trimming left V 0 bases short and J 6 bases short, with 9 bases between. CDR3 size: 13 residues. The germline V gene has CDR1 LNHNV and CDR2 YYDKDF (reference sequence). The CDR3 nucleotides are TGTGCCACCAGCAGAGATCGAGTCTTCGAGCAGTACTTC. The encoded protein is CATSRDRVFEQYF.

This clonotype is a singleton in its sample. V is TRBV6-5 and J is TRBJ2-5; 10 bases align to TRBD1. Trimming removed 0 bases from V and 4 bases from J; junction bases left unmatched: 5. Germline V CDR1 and CDR2: MNHEY, SVGAGI. The CDR3 extends over 16 amino acids. The CDR3 spells CASSYSRTGGGETQYF. The CDR3 DNA is TGTGCCAGCAGTTACTCGAGGACAGGGGGTGGAGAGACCCAGTACTTC.

This clonotype was picked up one time. V usage is TRBV10-3 and J usage is TRBJ2-5; TRBD2 matches 14 bases. In germline, CDR1 is ENHRY, CDR2 SYGVKD. Unmatched junction bases numbered 10, after V lost 6 bases and J lost 4 bases. The CDR3 has 17 amino acids. The chain's CDR3 is CAISATKTSGGVETQYF. The DNA of the CDR3 is TGTGCCATCAGCGCGACTAAGACTAGCGGGGGGGTAGAGACCCAGTACTTC.

The V call is TRBV7-6, the J call TRBJ1-3, with unresolved D. The ends were cut back, 0 bases at V and 3 bases at J, with 9 bases in the middle. The CDR3 length is 15 residues. Germline-derived CDR1 and CDR2 are SGHVS and FNYEAQ. DNA for the CDR3: TGTGCCAGCAGCTTAGCAGGGATCGGTGGAAACACCATATATTTT. Protein product: CASSLAGIGGNTIYF.

The chain links TRBV4-2 to TRBJ2-1; TRBD2 aligns across 8 bases. Trimming at V came to 1 base and at J to 10 bases, leaving 9 bases not matched to a gene. The CDR3 runs to 15 residues. CDR1 LGHNA and CDR2 YNFKEQ come from the germline V gene. CDR3 in amino acids: CASSQGGGGPWEQFF. The CDR3, as DNA: TGTGCCAGCAGCCAAGGGGGCGGGGGGCCATGGGAGCAGTTCTTC.

This clonotype was detected a few times. The chain uses TRBV5-4 and TRBJ1-1; D uncertain. Trimming pared 1 base from V and 0 bases from J, leaving 10 bases between. Looked up from germline, CDR1 is SGHNT and CDR2 is YYREEE (reference sequence). The CDR3 length is 15 residues. CDR3 sequence reads: CASSLLQTMNTEAFF. The CDR3 DNA reads as TGTGCCAGCAGCTTGTTGCAGACTATGAACACTGAAGCTTTCTTT.

The chain carries TRBV6-1 and TRBJ1-3, with D possibly matching TRBD1 (5 bases). Trimming took off 2 bases at V and 0 bases at J, with 8 bases between the two ends. The CDR3 contains 15 residues. CDR1 is MNHNS and CDR2 is SASEGT in the germline V gene. The CDR3 protein is CASSESRVSGNTIYF. CDR3 coding DNA: TGTGCCAGCAGTGAAAGCAGGGTCTCTGGAAACACCATATATTTT.

The chain carries TRBV15 and TRBJ1-3; a weak D match, TRBD1 (5 bases). This CDR3 region has 18 residues. Germline V gives CDR1 LNHNV, CDR2 YYDKDF (reference sequence). The germline V and J ends were trimmed by 0 bases and 0 bases, with 15 bases remaining between them. This chain's CDR3 is CATSRDKSAGSSGNTIYF. As DNA, the CDR3 is TGTGCCACCAGCAGAGATAAGAGCGCAGGGTCCTCTGGAAACACCATATATTTT.

This sequence joins TRBV9 and TRBJ2-7; the match to TRBD1 covers 7 bases. The CDR3 loop spans 14 amino acids. Germline V gives CDR1 SGDLS, CDR2 YYNGEE. V lost 0 bases to trimming and J lost 2 bases; unmatched junction nucleotides: 2. The CDR3 spells CASSVGTGAYEQYF. Here the CDR3 DNA reads TGTGCCAGCAGCGTAGGTACAGGGGCCTACGAGCAGTACTTC.

V and J are TRBV5-1 and TRBJ2-1; no definite D call. This CDR3 is built from 12 residues. The ends were cut back, 4 bases at V and 5 bases at J, with 7 bases in the middle. Germline-derived CDR1 and CDR2 are SGHRS and YFSETQ. The DNA of the CDR3 is TGCGCCAGCAGCATCCAGGACAATGAGCAGTTCTTC. Translation: CASSIQDNEQFF.

The chain recombines TRBV7-6 with TRBJ2-2; 8 positions agree with TRBD1. The CDR3 contains 15 residues. After removal of 5 bases from V and 5 bases from J, the junction contained 7 bases not matched to a gene. The germline V gene has CDR1 SGHVS and CDR2 FNYEAQ. CDR3 bases: TGTGCCAGCAGCCCTCAGGGGGCTGGGACCGGGGAGCTGTTTTTT. Its translation is CASSPQGAGTGELFF.

This clonotype has a handful of counts. This chain joins TRBV6-5 and TRBJ1-5, with 8 nucleotides matching TRBD1. Trimming took 6 bases from V and 4 from J; bases not matched to a gene: 5. Germline V gene sequence: CDR1 MNHEY, CDR2 SVGAGI. The CDR3 is 14 residues long. Here the CDR3 DNA reads TGTGCCAGCAGCCGGACAGGGTCGAATCAGCCCCAGCATTTT. It specifies CASSRTGSNQPQHF.

The genes are TRBV28 and TRBJ2-1; D tentatively reads TRBD1 or TRBD2 (5 bases each). Trimming stripped 4 bases from V and 8 bases from J, with 18 bases between. CDR1 and CDR2 (germline): MDHEN, SYDVKM. CDR3 size: 15 residues. CDR3: CASSSPGRLGDEQFF. In nucleotides, the CDR3 is TGTGCCAGCAGTTCCCCGGGACGGTTGGGAGATGAGCAGTTCTTC. Looking up the rest from reference TRBV28 and TRBJ2-1 gives the full variable domain: DVKVTQSSRYLVKRTGEKVFLECVQDMDHENMFWYRQDPGLGLRLIYFSYDVKMKEKGDIPEGYSVSREKKERFSLILESASTNQTSMYLCASSSPGRLGDEQFFGPGTRLTVL.

The chain couples TRBV19 to TRBJ2-2; the D call may be TRBD1 or TRBD2 (5 bases each). Trimming stripped 5 bases from V and 4 bases from J, with 11 bases between. The CDR3 is 14 residues long. Germline values: CDR1 LNHDA, CDR2 SQIVND (reference sequence). In DNA form, the CDR3 reads TGTGCCAGTAGTCGGGGCCCAGGCACCGGGGAGCTGTTTTTT. Its translation: CASSRGPGTGELFF.